Ten or more counts support the clone carrying this T cell receptor beta chain. Its cognate antigen is unknown. This CDR3 has 14 residues. V lost 2 bases and J lost 6, with 14 bases in between. Germline values: CDR1 SGHRS, CDR2 YFSETQ. Diagnoses were established using clinical symptoms, serum thyroxine and TRAb, thyroid ultrasound and orbital computed tomography. A sample of blood taken at first hyperthyroidism diagnosis preceded any ophthalmopathy symptoms. The authors took PBMCs from 10 ml fresh peripheral blood. The sample belongs to a study of T cells in Graves' hyperthyroidism and ophthalmopathy. Study-wide results and caveats: Blood held most thyroid clonotypes expanded above 0.001 frequency.

The TCR beta CDR3 regions underwent amplification using RNA transcripts as the source. The HTBI primer set drove a first-round RT-PCR of the TCR CDR3. TCRdb reanalysed the multiplex PCR reads using MiXCR and keeps one entry per CDR3 protein. This sample has more than 300,000 distinct CDR3 sequences, with about 15% found just once. The receptor's source is a young woman with Graves' hyperthyroidism that later progressed to Graves' ophthalmopathy. The chain recombines TRBV5-1 with TRBJ1-1; no clear D gene. Sequenced material: blood. CDR3 bases: TGCGCCAGCAGCTTATTAGACGCTAATGCTGAAGCTTTCTTT. Translating it yields CASSLLDANAEAFF.